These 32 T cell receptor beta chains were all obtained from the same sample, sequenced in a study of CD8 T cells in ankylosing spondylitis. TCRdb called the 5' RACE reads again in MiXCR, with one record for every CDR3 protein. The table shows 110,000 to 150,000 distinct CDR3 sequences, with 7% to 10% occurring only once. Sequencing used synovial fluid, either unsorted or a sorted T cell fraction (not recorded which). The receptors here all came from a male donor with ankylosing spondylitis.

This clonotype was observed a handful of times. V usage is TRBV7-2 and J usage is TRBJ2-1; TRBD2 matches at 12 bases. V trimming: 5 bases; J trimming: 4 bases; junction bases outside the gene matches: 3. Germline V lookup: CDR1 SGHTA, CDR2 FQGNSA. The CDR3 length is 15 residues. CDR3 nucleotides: TGTGCCAGCAGCAACCTAGCGGGAGGGTACAATGAGCAGTTCTTC. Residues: CASSNLAGGYNEQFF.

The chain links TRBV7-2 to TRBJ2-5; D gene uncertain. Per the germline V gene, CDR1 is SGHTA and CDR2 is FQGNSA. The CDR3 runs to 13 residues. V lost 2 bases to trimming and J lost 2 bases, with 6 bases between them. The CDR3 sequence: CASSLYGQETQYF. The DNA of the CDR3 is TGTGCCAGCAGCTTATACGGACAAGAGACCCAGTACTTC.

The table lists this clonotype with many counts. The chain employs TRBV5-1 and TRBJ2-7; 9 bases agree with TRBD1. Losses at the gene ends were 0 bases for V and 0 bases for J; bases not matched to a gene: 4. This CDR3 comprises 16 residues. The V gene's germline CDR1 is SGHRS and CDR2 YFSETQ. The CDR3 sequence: CASSLAPGQGSYEQYF. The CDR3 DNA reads TGCGCCAGCAGCTTGGCCCCGGGACAGGGCTCCTACGAGCAGTACTTC.

CDR3 coding DNA: TGTGCCAGCAGCTTAACGATCACAGGGAGAGGGGAGCTGTTTTTT. Amino acid sequence: CASSLTITGRGELFF. V usage is TRBV7-3 and J usage is TRBJ2-2, with D perhaps TRBD1 (6 bases). V was trimmed by 0 bases and J by 8 bases, leaving 13 bases between them. There are 15 residues in the CDR3. Germline lookup yields CDR1 SGHTA and CDR2 FQGTGA.

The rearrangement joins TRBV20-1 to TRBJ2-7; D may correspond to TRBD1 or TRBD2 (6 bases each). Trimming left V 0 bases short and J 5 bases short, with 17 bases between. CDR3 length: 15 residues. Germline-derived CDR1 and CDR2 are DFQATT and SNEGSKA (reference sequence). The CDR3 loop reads CSARDGGGRGDEQYF. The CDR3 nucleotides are TGCAGTGCTAGAGATGGTGGGGGGCGCGGGGACGAGCAGTACTTC.

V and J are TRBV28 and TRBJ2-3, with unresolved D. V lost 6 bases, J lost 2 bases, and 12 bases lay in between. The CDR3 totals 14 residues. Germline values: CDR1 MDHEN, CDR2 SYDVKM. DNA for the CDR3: TGTGCCAGCAGAAGGACCCTGAACACAGATACGCAGTATTTT. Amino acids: CASRRTLNTDTQYF.

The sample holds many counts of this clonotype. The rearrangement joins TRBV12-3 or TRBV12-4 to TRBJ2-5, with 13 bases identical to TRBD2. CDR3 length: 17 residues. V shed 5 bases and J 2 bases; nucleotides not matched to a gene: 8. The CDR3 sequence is CASSLRTSGGLQETQYF. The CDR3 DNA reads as TGTGCCAGCAGTCTAAGGACTAGCGGGGGCCTACAAGAGACCCAGTACTTC.

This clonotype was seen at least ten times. The DNA for the CDR3 is TGCAGTGCTAGAGATCTAGCCGGGACCCTCCACTTT. Its translation: CSARDLAGTLHF. The chain carries TRBV20-1 and TRBJ1-6; D is uncertain. CDR1 is DFQATT and CDR2 is SNEGSKA in the germline V gene (reference sequence). The CDR3 is 12 amino acids. Trimming took 0 bases from V and 14 from J, leaving 11 bases between them.

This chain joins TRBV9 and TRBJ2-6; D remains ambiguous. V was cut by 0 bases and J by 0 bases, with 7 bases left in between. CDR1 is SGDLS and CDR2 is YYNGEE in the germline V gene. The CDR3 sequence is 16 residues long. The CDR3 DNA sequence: TGTGCCAGCAGCGTAGGTGGGTTCTCTGGGGCCAACGTCCTGACTTTC. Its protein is CASSVGGFSGANVLTF.

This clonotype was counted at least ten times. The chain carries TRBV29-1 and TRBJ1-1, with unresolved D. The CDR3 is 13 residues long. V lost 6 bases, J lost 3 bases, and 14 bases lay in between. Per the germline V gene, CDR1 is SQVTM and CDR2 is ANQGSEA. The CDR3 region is CSVQGDLDTEAFF. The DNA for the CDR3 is TGCAGCGTCCAAGGTGACTTGGACACTGAAGCTTTCTTT.

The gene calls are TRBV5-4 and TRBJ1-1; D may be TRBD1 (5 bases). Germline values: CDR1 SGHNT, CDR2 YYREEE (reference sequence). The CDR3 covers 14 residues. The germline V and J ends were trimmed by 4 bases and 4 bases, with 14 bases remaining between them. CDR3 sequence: CASSDRAQGTEAFF. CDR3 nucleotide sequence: TGTGCCAGCAGCGACCGGGCCCAGGGCACTGAAGCTTTCTTT.

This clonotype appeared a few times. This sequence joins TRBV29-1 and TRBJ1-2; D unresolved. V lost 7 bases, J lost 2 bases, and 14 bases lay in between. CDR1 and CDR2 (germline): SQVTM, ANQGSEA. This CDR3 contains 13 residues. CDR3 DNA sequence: TGCAGCGATGATGGTGGTTTAAACTATGGCTACACCTTC. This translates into CSDDGGLNYGYTF.

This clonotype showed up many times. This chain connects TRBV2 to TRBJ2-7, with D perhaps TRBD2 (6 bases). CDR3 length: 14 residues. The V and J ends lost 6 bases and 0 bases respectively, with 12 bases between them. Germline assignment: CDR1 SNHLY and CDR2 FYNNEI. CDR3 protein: CASRGDWSSYEQYF. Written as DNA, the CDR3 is TGTGCCAGCAGGGGGGACTGGTCCTCCTACGAGCAGTACTTC.

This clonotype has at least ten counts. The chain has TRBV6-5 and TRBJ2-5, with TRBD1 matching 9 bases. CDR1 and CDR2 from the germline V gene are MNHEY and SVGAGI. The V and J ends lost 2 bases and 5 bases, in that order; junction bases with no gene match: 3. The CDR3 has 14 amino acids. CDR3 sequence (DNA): TGTGCCAGCAGTTACCCCGGACAGGGGGAGACCCAGTACTTC. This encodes CASSYPGQGETQYF.

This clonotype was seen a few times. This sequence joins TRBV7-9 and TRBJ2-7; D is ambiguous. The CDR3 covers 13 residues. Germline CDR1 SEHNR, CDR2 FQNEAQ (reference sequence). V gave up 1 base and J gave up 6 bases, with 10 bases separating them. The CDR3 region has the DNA TGTGCCAGCAGCTTAGAGAGTTTCGGCGAGCAGTACTTC. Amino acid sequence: CASSLESFGEQYF.

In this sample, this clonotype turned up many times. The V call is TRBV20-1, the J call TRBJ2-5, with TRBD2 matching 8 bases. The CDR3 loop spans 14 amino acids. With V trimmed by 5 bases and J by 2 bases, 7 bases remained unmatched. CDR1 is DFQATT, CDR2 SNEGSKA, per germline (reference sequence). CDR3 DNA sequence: TGCAGTGCTCGCAGCGGGAGCGCTCAAGAGACCCAGTACTTC. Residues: CSARSGSAQETQYF.

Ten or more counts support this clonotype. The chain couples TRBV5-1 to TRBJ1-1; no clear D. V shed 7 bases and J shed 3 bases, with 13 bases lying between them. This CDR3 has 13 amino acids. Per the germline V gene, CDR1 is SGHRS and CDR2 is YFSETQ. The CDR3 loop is CASARGRDTEAFF. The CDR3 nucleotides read TGCGCCAGCGCCCGAGGACGGGACACTGAAGCTTTCTTT.

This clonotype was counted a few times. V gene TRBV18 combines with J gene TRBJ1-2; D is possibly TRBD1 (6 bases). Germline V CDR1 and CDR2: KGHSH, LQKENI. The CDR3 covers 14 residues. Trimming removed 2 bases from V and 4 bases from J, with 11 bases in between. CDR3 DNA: TGTGCCAGCTCACCAAACCCCAGGGGCTATGGCTACACCTTC. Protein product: CASSPNPRGYGYTF.

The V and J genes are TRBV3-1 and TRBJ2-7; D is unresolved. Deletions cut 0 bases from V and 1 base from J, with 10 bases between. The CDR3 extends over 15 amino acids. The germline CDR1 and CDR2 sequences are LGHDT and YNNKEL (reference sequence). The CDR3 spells CASSQDPLTSYEQYF. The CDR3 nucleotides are TGTGCCAGCAGCCAAGATCCCTTGACATCCTACGAGCAGTACTTC.

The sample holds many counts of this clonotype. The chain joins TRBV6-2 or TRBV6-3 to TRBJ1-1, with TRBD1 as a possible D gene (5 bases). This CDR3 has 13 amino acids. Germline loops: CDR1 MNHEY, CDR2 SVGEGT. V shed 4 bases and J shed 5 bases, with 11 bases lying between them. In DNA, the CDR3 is TGTGCCAGCAGTTGGGACTTGGGTACTGAAGCTTTCTTT. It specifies CASSWDLGTEAFF.

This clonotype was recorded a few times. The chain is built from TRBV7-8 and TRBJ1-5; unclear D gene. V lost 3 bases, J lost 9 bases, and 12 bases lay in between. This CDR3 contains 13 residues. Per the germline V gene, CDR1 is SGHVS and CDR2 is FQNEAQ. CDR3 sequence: CASSLGLQRPQHF. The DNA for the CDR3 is TGTGCCAGCAGCTTGGGTCTCCAACGGCCCCAGCATTTT.

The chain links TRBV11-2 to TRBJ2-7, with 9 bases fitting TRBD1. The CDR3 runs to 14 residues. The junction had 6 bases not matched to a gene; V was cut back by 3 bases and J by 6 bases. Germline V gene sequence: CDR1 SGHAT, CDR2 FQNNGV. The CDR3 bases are TGTGCCAGCAGCTTCACAGGGGGCTCGGCCGAGCAGTACTTC. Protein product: CASSFTGGSAEQYF.

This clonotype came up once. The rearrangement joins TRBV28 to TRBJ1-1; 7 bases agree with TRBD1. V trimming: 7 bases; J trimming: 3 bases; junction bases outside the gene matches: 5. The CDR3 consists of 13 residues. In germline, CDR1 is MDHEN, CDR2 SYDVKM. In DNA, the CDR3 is TGTGCCAGCAATTCACAGGGGTACACTGAAGCTTTCTTT. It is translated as CASNSQGYTEAFF.

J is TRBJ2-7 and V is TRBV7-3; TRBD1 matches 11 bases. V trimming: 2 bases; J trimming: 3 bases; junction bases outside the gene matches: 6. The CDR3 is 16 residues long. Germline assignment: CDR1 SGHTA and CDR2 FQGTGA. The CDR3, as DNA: TGTGCCAGCAGCTTAGAAGGACAGGGGGCCCACTACGAGCAGTACTTC. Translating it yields CASSLEGQGAHYEQYF.

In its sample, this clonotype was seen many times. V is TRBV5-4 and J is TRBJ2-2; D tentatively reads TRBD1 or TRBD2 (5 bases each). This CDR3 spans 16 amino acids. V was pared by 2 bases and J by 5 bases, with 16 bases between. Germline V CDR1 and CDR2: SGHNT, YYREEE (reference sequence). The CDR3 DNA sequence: TGTGCCAGCAGCTTAGCTCCGGGGCAGGGAACCGGGGAGCTGTTTTTT. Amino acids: CASSLAPGQGTGELFF.

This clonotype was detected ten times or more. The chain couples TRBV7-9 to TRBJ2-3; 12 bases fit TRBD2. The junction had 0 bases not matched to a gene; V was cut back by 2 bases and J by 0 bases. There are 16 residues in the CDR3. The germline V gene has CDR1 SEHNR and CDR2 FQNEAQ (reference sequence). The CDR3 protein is CASSLTSGRSTDTQYF. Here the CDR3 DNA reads TGTGCCAGCAGCTTAACTAGCGGGAGGAGCACAGATACGCAGTATTTT.

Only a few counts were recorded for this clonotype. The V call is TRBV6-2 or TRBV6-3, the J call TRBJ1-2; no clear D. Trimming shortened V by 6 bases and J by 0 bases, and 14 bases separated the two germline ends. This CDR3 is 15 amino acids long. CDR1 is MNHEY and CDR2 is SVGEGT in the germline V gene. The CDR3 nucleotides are TGTGCCAGCAGAACTCCCGGGTTGGCTAACTATGGCTACACCTTC. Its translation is CASRTPGLANYGYTF.

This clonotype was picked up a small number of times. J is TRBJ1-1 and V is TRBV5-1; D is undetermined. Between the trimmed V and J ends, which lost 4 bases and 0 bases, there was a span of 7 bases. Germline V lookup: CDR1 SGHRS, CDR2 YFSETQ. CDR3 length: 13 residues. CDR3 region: CASSVQLNTEAFF. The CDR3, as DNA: TGCGCCAGCAGCGTACAGCTGAACACTGAAGCTTTCTTT.

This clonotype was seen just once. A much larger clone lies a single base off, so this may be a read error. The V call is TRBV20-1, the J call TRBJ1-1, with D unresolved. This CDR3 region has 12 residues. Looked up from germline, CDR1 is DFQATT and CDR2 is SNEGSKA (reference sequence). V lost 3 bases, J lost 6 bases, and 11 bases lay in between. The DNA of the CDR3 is TGCAGTGCTAGTTATGCGACCTCTGAAGCTTTCTTT. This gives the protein CSASYATSEAFF.

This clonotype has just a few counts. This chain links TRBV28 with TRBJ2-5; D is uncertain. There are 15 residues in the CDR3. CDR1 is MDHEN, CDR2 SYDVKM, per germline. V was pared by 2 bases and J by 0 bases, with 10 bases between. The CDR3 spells CASSLGRVYQETQYF. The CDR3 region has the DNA TGTGCCAGCAGTTTAGGCCGGGTCTACCAAGAGACCCAGTACTTC.

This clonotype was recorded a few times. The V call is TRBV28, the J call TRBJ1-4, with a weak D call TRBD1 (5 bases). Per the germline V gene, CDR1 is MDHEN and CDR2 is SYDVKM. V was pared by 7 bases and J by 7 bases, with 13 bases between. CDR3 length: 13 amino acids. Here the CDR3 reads CASIGQGSEKLFF. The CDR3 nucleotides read TGTGCCAGCATCGGGCAGGGAAGTGAAAAACTGTTTTTT. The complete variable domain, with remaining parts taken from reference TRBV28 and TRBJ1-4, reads DVKVTQSSRYLVKRTGEKVFLECVQDMDHENMFWYRQDPGLGLRLIYFSYDVKMKEKGDIPEGYSVSREKKERFSLILESASTNQTSMYLCASIGQGSEKLFFGSGTQLSVL.

In nucleotides, the CDR3 is TGTGCCATGGGCTTGGGGCAGACTGCCGGGAAACTGTTTTTT. This translates into CAMGLGQTAGKLFF. The chain recombines TRBV5-3 with TRBJ1-4, with D perhaps TRBD1 (5 bases). TRBV5-3 is treated as an ORF (open reading frame) with a function not yet certain. V was shortened by 9 bases and J by 11 bases, with 23 bases between the two germline ends. The CDR3 length is 14 residues.